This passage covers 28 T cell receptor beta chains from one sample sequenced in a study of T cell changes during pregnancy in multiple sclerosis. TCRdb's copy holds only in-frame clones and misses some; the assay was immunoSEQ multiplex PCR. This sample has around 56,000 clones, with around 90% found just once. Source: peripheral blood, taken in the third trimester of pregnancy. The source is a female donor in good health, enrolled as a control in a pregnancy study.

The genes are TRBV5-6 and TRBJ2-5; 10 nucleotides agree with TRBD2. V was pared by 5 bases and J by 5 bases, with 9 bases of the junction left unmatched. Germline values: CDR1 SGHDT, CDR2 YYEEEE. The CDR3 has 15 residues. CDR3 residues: CASRMRGLALETQYF. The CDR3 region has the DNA TGTGCCAGCAGAATGAGGGGACTAGCGTTGGAGACCCAGTACTTC.

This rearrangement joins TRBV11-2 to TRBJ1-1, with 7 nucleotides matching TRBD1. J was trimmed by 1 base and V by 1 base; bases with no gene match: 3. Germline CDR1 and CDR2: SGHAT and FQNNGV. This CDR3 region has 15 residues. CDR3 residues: CASSLAGTANTEAFF. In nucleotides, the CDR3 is TGTGCCAGCAGCTTAGCTGGGACAGCGAACACTGAAGCTTTCTTT. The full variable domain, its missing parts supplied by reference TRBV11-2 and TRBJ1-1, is EAGVAQSPRYKIIEKRQSVAFWCNPISGHATLYWYQQILGQGPKLLIQFQNNGVVDDSQLPKDRFSAERLKGVDSTLKIQPAKLEDSAVYLCASSLAGTANTEAFFGQGTRLTVV.

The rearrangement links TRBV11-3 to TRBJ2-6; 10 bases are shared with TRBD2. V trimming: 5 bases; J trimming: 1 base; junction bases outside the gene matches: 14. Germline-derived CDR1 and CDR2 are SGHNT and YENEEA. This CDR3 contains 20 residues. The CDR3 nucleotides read TGTGCCAGCAGCCCAGTCCTTACTAGCGGGATTACGTCTGGGGCCAACGTCCTGACTTTC. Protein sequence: CASSPVLTSGITSGANVLTF.

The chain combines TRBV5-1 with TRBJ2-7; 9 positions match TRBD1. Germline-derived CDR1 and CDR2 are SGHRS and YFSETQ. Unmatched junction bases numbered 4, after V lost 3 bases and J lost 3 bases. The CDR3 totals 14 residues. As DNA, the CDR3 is TGCGCCAGCAGCTCGGGGACAGGGCGCTACGAGCAGTACTTC. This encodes CASSSGTGRYEQYF.

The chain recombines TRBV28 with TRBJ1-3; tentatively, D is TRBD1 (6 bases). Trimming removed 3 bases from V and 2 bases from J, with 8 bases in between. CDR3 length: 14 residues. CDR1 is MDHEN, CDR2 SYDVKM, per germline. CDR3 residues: CASSLAGAGNTIYF. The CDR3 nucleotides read TGTGCCAGCAGTTTGGCAGGGGCTGGAAACACCATATATTTT.

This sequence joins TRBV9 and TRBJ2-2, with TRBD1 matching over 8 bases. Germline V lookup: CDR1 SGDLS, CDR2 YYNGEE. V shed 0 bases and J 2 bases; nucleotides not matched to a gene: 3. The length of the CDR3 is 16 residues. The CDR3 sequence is CASSVAGGGNTGELFF. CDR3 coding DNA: TGTGCCAGCAGCGTAGCAGGGGGCGGAAACACCGGGGAGCTGTTTTTT.

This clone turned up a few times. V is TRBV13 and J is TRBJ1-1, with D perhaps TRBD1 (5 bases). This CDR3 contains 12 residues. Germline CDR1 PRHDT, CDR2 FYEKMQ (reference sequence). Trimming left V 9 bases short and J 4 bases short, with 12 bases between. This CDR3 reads CASGGRGTEAFF. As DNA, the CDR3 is TGTGCCAGTGGGGGGAGGGGCACTGAAGCTTTCTTT.

The CDR3 loop reads CASSGTGRYYEQYF. CDR3 sequence (DNA): TGTGCCAGCAGTGGGACCGGGAGGTACTACGAGCAGTACTTC. The chain recombines TRBV6-4 with TRBJ2-7; TRBD2 matches 7 bases. The trim removed 4 bases at V and 3 bases at J, leaving 6 bases unmatched. The germline CDR1 and CDR2 sequences are MRHNA and SNTAGT. The CDR3 runs to 14 residues.

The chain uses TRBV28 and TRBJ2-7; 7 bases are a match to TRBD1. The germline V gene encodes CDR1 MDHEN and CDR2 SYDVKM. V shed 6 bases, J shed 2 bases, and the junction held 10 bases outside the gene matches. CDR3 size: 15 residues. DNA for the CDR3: TGTGCCAGCAGCCCCCTGACAGGGAGACCCTACGAGCAGTACTTC. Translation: CASSPLTGRPYEQYF.

CDR3 loop: CASRDTMDTEAFF. CDR3 DNA sequence: TGTGCCAGTAGGGACACCATGGACACTGAAGCTTTCTTT. The chain recombines TRBV27 with TRBJ1-1, with a possible D match to TRBD1 (6 bases). Trimming cost V 9 bases and J 3 bases, with 14 bases left between them. This CDR3 region has 13 residues. Germline V gene data show CDR1 as MNHEY and CDR2 as SMNVEV (reference sequence).

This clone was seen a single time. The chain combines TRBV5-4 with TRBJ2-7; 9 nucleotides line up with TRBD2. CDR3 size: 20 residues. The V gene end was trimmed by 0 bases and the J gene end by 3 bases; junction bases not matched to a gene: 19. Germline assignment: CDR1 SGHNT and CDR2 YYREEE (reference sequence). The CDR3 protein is CASSLADSPSGRIPCYEQYF. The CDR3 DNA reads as TGTGCCAGCAGCTTGGCTGACTCGCCCAGCGGGAGGATTCCCTGCTACGAGCAGTACTTC.

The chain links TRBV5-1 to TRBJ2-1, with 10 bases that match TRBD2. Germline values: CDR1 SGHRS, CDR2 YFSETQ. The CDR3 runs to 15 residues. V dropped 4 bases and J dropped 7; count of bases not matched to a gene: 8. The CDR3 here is CASSASGGAPNEQFF. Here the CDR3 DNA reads TGCGCCAGCAGCGCGAGCGGGGGGGCCCCGAATGAGCAGTTCTTC.

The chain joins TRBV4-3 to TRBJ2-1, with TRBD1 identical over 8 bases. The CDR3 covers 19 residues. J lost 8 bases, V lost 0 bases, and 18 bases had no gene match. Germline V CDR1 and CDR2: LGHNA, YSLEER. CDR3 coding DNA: TGCGCCAGCAGCCAAGATGTCCCCAGGGGGCGGCGGGAAAGGGATGAGCAGTTCTTC. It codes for CASSQDVPRGRRERDEQFF.

CDR3 nucleotide sequence: TGTGCCAGCAGGGTGGACAGGGGGAACAGCCAGCCCCAGCATTTT. It encodes CASRVDRGNSQPQHF. The V call is TRBV2, the J call TRBJ1-5; TRBD1 aligns across 10 bases. The V and J ends lost 6 bases and 7 bases, in that order; junction bases with no gene match: 9. Per the germline V gene, CDR1 is SNHLY and CDR2 is FYNNEI. The CDR3 is made up of 15 amino acids.

CDR3 DNA sequence: TGTGCCAGCTCACCGAGCAGAATTAGAAGCGGGGGCAATGAGCAGTTCTTC. It encodes CASSPSRIRSGGNEQFF. The J gene is TRBJ2-1, the V gene TRBV18; 8 bases are shared with TRBD2. CDR3 length: 17 amino acids. Unmatched junction bases numbered 13, after V lost 3 bases and J lost 6 bases. CDR1 and CDR2 from the germline V gene are KGHSH and LQKENI.

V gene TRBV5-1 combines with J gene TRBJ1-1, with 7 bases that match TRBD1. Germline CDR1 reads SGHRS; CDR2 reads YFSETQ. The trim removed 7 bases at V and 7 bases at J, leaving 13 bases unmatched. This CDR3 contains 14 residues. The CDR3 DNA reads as TGCGCCAGCGCCATTACCGGGACAGACGATGAAGCTTTCTTT. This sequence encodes CASAITGTDDEAFF.

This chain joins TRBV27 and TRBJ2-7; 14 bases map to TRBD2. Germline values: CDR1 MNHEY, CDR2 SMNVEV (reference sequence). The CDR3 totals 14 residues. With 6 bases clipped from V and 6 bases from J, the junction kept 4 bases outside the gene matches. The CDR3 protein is CASRKGTSGSEQYF. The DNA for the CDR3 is TGTGCCAGCAGGAAGGGGACTAGCGGGAGCGAGCAGTACTTC.

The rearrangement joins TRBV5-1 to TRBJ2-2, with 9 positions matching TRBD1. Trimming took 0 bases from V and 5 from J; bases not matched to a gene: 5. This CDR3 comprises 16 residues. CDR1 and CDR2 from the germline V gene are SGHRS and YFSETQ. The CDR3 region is CASSLVGGQGTGELFF. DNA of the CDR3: TGCGCCAGCAGCTTGGTTGGGGGACAGGGAACCGGGGAGCTGTTTTTT.

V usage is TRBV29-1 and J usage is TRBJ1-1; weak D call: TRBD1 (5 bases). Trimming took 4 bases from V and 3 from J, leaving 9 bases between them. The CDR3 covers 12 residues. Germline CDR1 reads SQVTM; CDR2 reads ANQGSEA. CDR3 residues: CSVGAGDTEAFF. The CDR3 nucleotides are TGCAGCGTTGGGGCGGGGGACACTGAAGCTTTCTTT.

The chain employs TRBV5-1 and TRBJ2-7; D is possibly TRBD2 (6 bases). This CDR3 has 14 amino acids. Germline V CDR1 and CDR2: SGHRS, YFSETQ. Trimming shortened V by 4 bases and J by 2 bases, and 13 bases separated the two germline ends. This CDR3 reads CASSPLTRAYEQYF. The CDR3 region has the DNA TGCGCCAGCAGCCCGCTGACTAGAGCCTACGAGCAGTACTTC.

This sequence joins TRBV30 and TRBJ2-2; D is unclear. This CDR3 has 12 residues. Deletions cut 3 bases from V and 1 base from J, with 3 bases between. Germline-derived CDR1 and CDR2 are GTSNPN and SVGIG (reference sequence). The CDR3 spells CAWSKNTGELFF. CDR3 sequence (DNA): TGTGCCTGGAGCAAGAACACCGGGGAGCTGTTTTTT.

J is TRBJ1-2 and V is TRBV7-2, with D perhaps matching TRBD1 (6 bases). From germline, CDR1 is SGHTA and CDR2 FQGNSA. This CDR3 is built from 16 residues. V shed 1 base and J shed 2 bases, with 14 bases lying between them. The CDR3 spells CASSLEGTRGNYGYTF. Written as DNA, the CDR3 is TGTGCCAGCAGCTTAGAAGGGACACGTGGCAACTATGGCTACACCTTC.

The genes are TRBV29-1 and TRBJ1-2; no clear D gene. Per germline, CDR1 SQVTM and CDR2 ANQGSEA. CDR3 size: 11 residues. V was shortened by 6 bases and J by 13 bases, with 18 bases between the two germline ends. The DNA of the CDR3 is TGCAGCGTGGCCGGGCCGCTGGACTGCACCTTC. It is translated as CSVAGPLDCTF. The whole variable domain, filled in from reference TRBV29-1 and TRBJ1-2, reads SAVISQKPSRDICQRGTSLTIQCQVDSQVTMMFWYRQQPGQSLTLIATANQGSEATYESGFVIDKFPISRPNLTFSTLTVSNMSPEDSSIYLCSVAGPLDCTFGSGTRLTVV.

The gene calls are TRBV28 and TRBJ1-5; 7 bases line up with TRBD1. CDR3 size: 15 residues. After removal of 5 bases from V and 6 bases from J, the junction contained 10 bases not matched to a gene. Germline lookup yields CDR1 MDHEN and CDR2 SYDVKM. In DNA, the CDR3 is TGTGCCAGCAGTCTATCCCCACAGGGGCGTCAGCCCCAGCATTTT. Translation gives CASSLSPQGRQPQHF.

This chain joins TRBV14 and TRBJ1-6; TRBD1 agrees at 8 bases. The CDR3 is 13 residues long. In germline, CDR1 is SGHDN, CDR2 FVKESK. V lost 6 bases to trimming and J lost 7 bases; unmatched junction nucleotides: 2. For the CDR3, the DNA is TGTGCCAGCAGGACAGGGGCCAATTCACCCCTCCACTTT. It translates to CASRTGANSPLHF.

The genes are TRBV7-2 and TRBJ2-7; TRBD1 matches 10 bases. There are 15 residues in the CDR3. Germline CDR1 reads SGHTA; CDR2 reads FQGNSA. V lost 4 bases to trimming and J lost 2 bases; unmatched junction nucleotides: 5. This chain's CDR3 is CASSYTGTGAYEQYF. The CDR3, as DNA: TGTGCCAGCAGCTATACCGGGACAGGGGCCTACGAGCAGTACTTC.

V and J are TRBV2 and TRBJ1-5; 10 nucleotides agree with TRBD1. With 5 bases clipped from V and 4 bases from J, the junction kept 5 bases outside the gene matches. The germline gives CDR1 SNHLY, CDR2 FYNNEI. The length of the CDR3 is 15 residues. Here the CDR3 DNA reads TGTGCCAGCAGTACCGACAGGGGGCTTAATCAGCCCCAGCATTTT. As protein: CASSTDRGLNQPQHF.

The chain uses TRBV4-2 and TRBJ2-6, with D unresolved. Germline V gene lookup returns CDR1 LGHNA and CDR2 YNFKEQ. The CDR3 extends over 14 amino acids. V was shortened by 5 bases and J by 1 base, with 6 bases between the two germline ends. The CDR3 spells CASSERSGANVLTF. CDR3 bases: TGTGCCAGCAGCGAGAGGTCTGGGGCCAACGTCCTGACTTTC.